These 24 T cell receptor beta chains came from one sample sequenced in a study of breast tumors, draining lymph nodes, adjacent tissues. TCRdb processed the multiplex PCR reads anew with MiXCR; each CDR3 protein has one entry. The sample has 200,000 to 250,000 distinct CDR3 sequences, roughly 30% seen once. Breast cancer patients provided tissue from their axillary draining lymph nodes. The sequenced material came from axillary lymph node tissue. The receptors here all came from a female donor with breast cancer. Some clones in this sample may be carry-over from other donors' samples.

In its sample, this clonotype was seen many times. The chain joins TRBV29-1 to TRBJ2-1; 10 nucleotides match TRBD2. V was pared by 8 bases and J by 6 bases, with 4 bases of the junction left unmatched. The CDR3 covers 12 residues. The germline V gene has CDR1 SQVTM and CDR2 ANQGSEA. The CDR3 DNA reads as TGCAGCTCTAGCGGGGGACGCAATGAGCAGTTCTTC. Protein: CSSSGGRNEQFF.

Remarks on this clonotype: Germline is not matched at one junction end, which may reflect a read error. This sequence joins TRBV7-2 and TRBJ1-4; TRBD1 is a possible D gene (6 bases). The CDR3 is 17 residues long. The germline CDR1 and CDR2 sequences are SGHTA and FQGNSA. CDR3: CASSSVGRGLANEKLLF. CDR3 coding DNA: TGTGCCAGCAGCTCAGTAGGCAGGGGACTAGCTAATGAAAAACTGCTTTTT.

Turning to this clonotype: One junction end does not reproduce the germline sequence, and a read error may be involved. J is TRBJ2-7 and V is TRBV10-3; the D gene is possibly TRBD2 (5 bases). Germline assignment: CDR1 ENHRY and CDR2 SYGVKD. The CDR3 covers 14 residues. CDR3 sequence reads: CAILSSGPSCEQYF. Here the CDR3 DNA reads TGTGCCATCCTCTCAAGCGGACCCTCCTGCGAGCAGTATTTC.

Here the CDR3 DNA reads TGTGCCAGCAGCTTAGGGGGGCAGGTTAATGAAAAACTGTTTTTT. Translated: CASSLGGQVNEKLFF. The rearrangement uses TRBV7-9 and TRBJ1-4, with D maybe TRBD1 (6 bases). The CDR3 is 15 amino acids. CDR1 is SEHNR, CDR2 FQNEAQ, per germline (reference sequence). V gave up 1 base and J gave up 4 bases, with 10 bases separating them.

This clonotype has at least ten counts. The chain recombines TRBV7-2 with TRBJ2-5; tentatively, D is TRBD1 or TRBD2 (6 bases each). The CDR3 totals 13 residues. The germline CDR1 and CDR2 sequences are SGHTA and FQGNSA. Between the trimmed V and J ends, which lost 3 bases and 7 bases, there was a span of 12 bases. For the CDR3, the DNA is TGTGCCAGCAGCTTGGTAGGGGGAGGGACCCAGTACTTC. This encodes CASSLVGGGTQYF.

This clonotype was observed at least ten times. The chain combines TRBV11-2 with TRBJ2-3; TRBD2 matches 8 bases. The CDR3 covers 14 residues. V shed 8 bases and J 2 bases; nucleotides not matched to a gene: 6. Per germline, CDR1 SGHAT and CDR2 FQNNGV. The CDR3: CASGLAGSTDTQYF. The CDR3 region has the DNA TGTGCCAGCGGGCTAGCGGGTTCCACAGATACGCAGTATTTT.

This clonotype occurred many times. The chain recombines TRBV30 with TRBJ1-2; a weak D match, TRBD1 (6 bases). The CDR3 sequence is 13 residues long. V was trimmed by 1 base and J by 7 bases, leaving 13 bases between them. From germline, CDR1 is GTSNPN and CDR2 SVGIG (reference sequence). The CDR3 nucleotides are TGTGCCTGGAGTGCAGGGGACGTAAGTGGCTACACCTTC. Its translation is CAWSAGDVSGYTF.

This clonotype was seen ten or more times. The chain is built from TRBV20-1 and TRBJ1-6; D is ambiguous. Germline loops: CDR1 DFQATT, CDR2 SNEGSKA (reference sequence). The ends were cut back, 0 bases at V and 2 bases at J, with 8 bases in the middle. This CDR3 spans 15 amino acids. In DNA, the CDR3 is TGCAGTGCTAGAGAAGGACGGCCCTATAATTCACCCCTCCACTTT. Translation: CSAREGRPYNSPLHF.

This clonotype was observed a handful of times. Likely a read error: the CDR3 ends without its conserved phenylalanine or tryptophan. V is TRBV9 and J is TRBJ2-4; D not certain. The V end was cut by 4 bases, the J end by 1 base, with 6 bases between. CDR1 SGDLS and CDR2 YYNGEE come from the germline V gene. CDR3 size: 13 residues. As DNA, the CDR3 is TGTGCCAGCAGCAGAACGGCCAAAAACATTCAGTACTCC. Amino acids: CASSRTAKNIQYS.

On this clonotype itself: At one of its ends the junction is not consistent with the germline gene, which may arise from a read error. V and J are TRBV5-1 and TRBJ1-4, with D perhaps matching TRBD1 (5 bases). In germline, CDR1 is SGHRS, CDR2 YFSETQ. This CDR3 has 13 amino acids. CDR3 in amino acids: CASSFGRAENLFF. The CDR3 nucleotides are TGCGCCAGCAGCTTCGGCAGGGCTGAAAACCTGTTTTTT.

At least ten counts were recorded for this clonotype. The rearrangement joins TRBV12-3 or TRBV12-4 to TRBJ2-1; D gene unclear. Trimming pared 2 bases from V and 0 bases from J, leaving 8 bases between. This CDR3 spans 15 amino acids. In DNA form, the CDR3 reads TGTGCCAGCAGTTTATGGCGGAGCTCCTACAATGAGCAGTTCTTC. Its protein is CASSLWRSSYNEQFF.

The chain uses TRBV6-5 and TRBJ1-2; TRBD1 matches 11 bases. The CDR3 covers 14 residues. V lost 5 bases to trimming and J lost 4 bases; unmatched junction nucleotides: 3. The germline gives CDR1 MNHEY, CDR2 SVGAGI. Written as DNA, the CDR3 is TGTGCCAGCAGTGGCGGGACAGGGGGCTATGGCTACACCTTC. Protein sequence: CASSGGTGGYGYTF.

This clonotype was detected a few times. The V call is TRBV6-2 or TRBV6-3, the J call TRBJ2-1, with D possibly being TRBD2 (6 bases). The CDR3 runs 14 residues. Germline V gene data show CDR1 as MNHEY and CDR2 as SVGEGT. V lost 7 bases and J 2 bases, leaving 12 bases between the germline ends. CDR3 nucleotide sequence: TGTGCCAGCACCCGGGAGCTCGCCTACAATGAGCAGTTCTTC. It yields the protein CASTRELAYNEQFF.

This clonotype came up many times. The chain combines TRBV5-1 with TRBJ2-1; 7 bases align to TRBD1. Trimming at V came to 2 bases and at J to 7 bases, leaving 9 bases not matched to a gene. This CDR3 is built from 15 residues. Germline CDR1 is SGHRS and CDR2 is YFSETQ. CDR3 sequence (DNA): TGCGCCAGCAGCTTCTCCGGGACAGTGAGGAATGAGCAGTTCTTC. The encoded protein is CASSFSGTVRNEQFF. Filled out from reference TRBV5-1 and TRBJ2-1, the complete variable domain reads KAGVTQTPRYLIKTRGQQVTLSCSPISGHRSVSWYQQTPGQGLQFLFEYFSETQRNKGNFPGRFSGRQFSNSRSEMNVSTLELGDSALYLCASSFSGTVRNEQFFGPGTRLTVL.

As concerns this clonotype: The CDR3 carries no conserved terminal phenylalanine or tryptophan, so it likely arises from a read error. The rearrangement joins TRBV10-3 to TRBJ2-5; 7 nucleotides agree with TRBD1. The CDR3 is 14 residues long. Per germline, CDR1 ENHRY and CDR2 SYGVKD. V lost 5 bases and J lost 3; bases outside the gene matches: 6. The DNA of the CDR3 is TGTGCCATCAGTCACCCCAGGGGGAAAGAGACCCAGTACCTC. It encodes CAISHPRGKETQYL.

This clonotype was counted at least ten times. The gene calls are TRBV20-1 and TRBJ2-3; the match to TRBD2 covers 9 bases. With 1 base clipped from V and 3 bases from J, the junction kept 5 bases outside the gene matches. From germline, CDR1 is DFQATT and CDR2 SNEGSKA (reference sequence). CDR3 length: 15 residues. The CDR3 bases are TGCAGTGCTAGAGGAGGCGGGAGGGCAACAGATACGCAGTATTTT. Its protein is CSARGGGRATDTQYF.

This clonotype was observed at least ten times. The chain recombines TRBV11-3 with TRBJ1-2, with a possible D match to TRBD1 (5 bases). The CDR3 runs 14 residues. V gave up 5 bases and J gave up 8 bases, with 18 bases separating them. Germline CDR1 SGHNT, CDR2 YENEEA. CDR3 coding DNA: TGTGCCAGCAGCGCCGGGGATGGGGCGTTCGGCTACACCTTC. Translated, it gives CASSAGDGAFGYTF.

This clonotype was recorded at least ten times. The V call is TRBV6-5, the J call TRBJ1-6; no clear D. The CDR3 loop spans 14 amino acids. From germline, CDR1 is MNHEY and CDR2 SVGAGI. V was clipped by 5 bases and J by 7 bases, with 12 bases between them. This CDR3 is CASSRSLKNSPLHF. In DNA form, the CDR3 reads TGTGCCAGCAGTCGCAGTCTGAAAAATTCACCCCTCCACTTT.

As for this clonotype: It is likely a read error, because the conserved phenylalanine at the end of the CDR3 is missing. Because the CDR3's place on the DNA is in doubt, the DNA is left out and the CDR3 is given as listed by TCRdb. The chain employs TRBV19 and TRBJ1-2. The CDR3 adds up to 10 amino acids, both ends counted. The germline V gene encodes CDR1 LNHDA and CDR2 SQIVND (reference sequence). CDR3 protein: CASRSLRPSG.

Worth noting for this clonotype: One base away lies a much larger clone, so this may be a sequencing read error. This chain uses TRBV7-9 with TRBJ2-1, with TRBD1 matching 9 bases. Germline values: CDR1 SEHNR, CDR2 FQNEAQ (reference sequence). The CDR3 contains 19 residues. J was trimmed by 5 bases and V by 2 bases; bases with no gene match: 16. As DNA, the CDR3 is TGTGCCAGCAGCTTATATTGGCTTAGTGGGGACAGGGACCACAATGAGCAGTTCTTC. Encoded protein: CASSLYWLSGDRDHNEQFF.

This clonotype was found many times. V gene TRBV7-2 combines with J gene TRBJ1-2, with 8 positions matching TRBD1. The V segment lost 5 bases and the J segment 4 bases; nucleotides outside the gene matches: 9. Germline CDR1 and CDR2: SGHTA and FQGNSA. The CDR3 is 15 residues long. The CDR3 here is CASSLDGQGAYGYTF. In nucleotides, the CDR3 is TGTGCCAGCAGCCTGGACGGACAGGGAGCCTATGGCTACACCTTC. Drawing the rest from reference TRBV7-2 and TRBJ1-2, the complete variable domain is GAGVSQSPSNKVTEKGKDVELRCDPISGHTALYWYRQSLGQGLEFLIYFQGNSAPDKSGLPSDRFSAERTGGSVSTLTIQRTQQEDSAVYLCASSLDGQGAYGYTFGSGTRLTVV.

This clonotype was recorded many times. The chain links TRBV6-5 to TRBJ2-7; 8 bases are shared with TRBD1. The CDR3 spans 14 residues. V lost 6 bases to trimming and J lost 3 bases; unmatched junction nucleotides: 7. Germline loops: CDR1 MNHEY, CDR2 SVGAGI. CDR3 in amino acids: CASSPDGQGYEQYF. DNA of the CDR3: TGTGCCAGCAGCCCTGATGGACAGGGCTACGAGCAGTACTTC.

At least ten counts were recorded for this clonotype. The V call is TRBV12-3 or TRBV12-4, the J call TRBJ1-5; D perhaps matches TRBD1 (6 bases). This CDR3 region has 12 residues. V lost 5 bases and J lost 9, with 11 bases in between. CDR3 protein: CASSQQGPPQHF. The CDR3 coding sequence is TGTGCCAGCAGTCAGCAGGGGCCGCCCCAGCATTTT.

The chain links TRBV7-3 to TRBJ2-3; a weak D match, TRBD1 (7 bases). Germline V gene sequence: CDR1 SGHTA, CDR2 FQGTGA. The V end lost 3 bases, the J end lost 11 bases, and 24 bases lay between the germline ends. This CDR3 is 16 amino acids long. The CDR3 DNA is TGTGCCAGCAGCTTCGTTAGGTTCGGCAGGGGGGCTGAGCAGTATTTT. Encoded protein: CASSFVRFGRGAEQYF.